Shown below are 31 T cell receptor beta chains from a single sample sequenced in a study of cytomegalovirus exposure and HLA in healthy donors. This PCR relied on a set of 60 Vbeta primers and 13 Jbeta primers. Produced via immunoSEQ multiplex PCR; TCRdb's table is partial and in-frame only. The table lists some 130,000 clones, approximately 80% of them singletons. Sequencing was performed on PBMCs. The receptors derive from a middle-aged woman in good health and CMV-seronegative.

This chain joins TRBV27 and TRBJ1-5; D is unresolved. This CDR3 has 12 amino acids. The germline V gene has CDR1 MNHEY and CDR2 SMNVEV (reference sequence). V gave up 6 bases and J gave up 2 bases, with 5 bases separating them. The CDR3, as DNA: TGTGCCAGCAGACTCGGCAATCAGCCCCAGCATTTT. This gives the protein CASRLGNQPQHF.

The CDR3 DNA is TGCGCCAGCAGCACACTAGACCCAGCCAGTAATGAGCAGTTCTTC. Translation: CASSTLDPASNEQFF. The chain carries TRBV5-1 and TRBJ2-1; TRBD2 is a possible D gene (5 bases). This CDR3 has 15 amino acids. Germline CDR1 SGHRS, CDR2 YFSETQ. Trimming took 4 bases from V and 7 from J, leaving 18 bases between them.

The chain has TRBV27 and TRBJ2-3; D is perhaps TRBD2 (6 bases). The ends were cut back, 1 base at V and 0 bases at J, with 17 bases in the middle. The CDR3 runs to 18 residues. From germline, CDR1 is MNHEY and CDR2 SMNVEV (reference sequence). The CDR3 nucleotides are TGTGCCAGCAGTTTATTCCCGGTCGGGGGTACTAGCACAGATACGCAGTATTTT. Protein: CASSLFPVGGTSTDTQYF.

V and J are TRBV5-1 and TRBJ2-1, with 8 bases identical to TRBD2. V trimming: 4 bases; J trimming: 5 bases; junction bases outside the gene matches: 11. This CDR3 contains 16 residues. Germline assignment: CDR1 SGHRS and CDR2 YFSETQ. The CDR3 here is CASSKTSDTPDNEQFF. CDR3 bases: TGCGCCAGCAGCAAGACTAGCGACACACCCGACAATGAGCAGTTCTTC.

V gene TRBV5-6 combines with J gene TRBJ1-4, with unresolved D. This CDR3 spans 14 amino acids. Deletions cut 1 base from V and 6 bases from J, with 10 bases between. Germline V gene data show CDR1 as SGHDT and CDR2 as YYEEEE. This CDR3 reads CASSLKGRDEKLFF. The CDR3 region has the DNA TGTGCCAGCAGCTTGAAAGGGAGGGATGAAAAACTGTTTTTT.

This chain connects TRBV4-1 to TRBJ1-4; 10 bases map to TRBD1. The CDR3 has 16 residues. Germline-derived CDR1 and CDR2 are MGHRA and YSYEKL. After removal of 3 bases from V and 6 bases from J, the junction contained 7 bases not matched to a gene. In nucleotides, the CDR3 is TGCGCCAGCAGCCATCCACCGGGACAGGGGCATGAAAAACTGTTTTTT. Translating it yields CASSHPPGQGHEKLFF.

The rearrangement joins TRBV30 to TRBJ1-2; D possibly corresponds to TRBD1 (6 bases). Germline lookup yields CDR1 GTSNPN and CDR2 SVGIG (reference sequence). Deletions cut 5 bases from V and 4 bases from J, with 11 bases between. There are 12 residues in the CDR3. The CDR3 loop reads CAWGQGLYGYTF. The CDR3 DNA sequence: TGTGCCTGGGGCCAGGGGCTCTATGGCTACACCTTC.

The chain links TRBV9 to TRBJ1-1, with 10 bases identical to TRBD1. The CDR3 has 17 amino acids. Per the germline V gene, CDR1 is SGDLS and CDR2 is YYNGEE. Trimming took 0 bases from V and 5 from J; bases not matched to a gene: 10. The CDR3 protein is CASSVAGTGVVGTEAFF. The DNA for the CDR3 is TGTGCCAGCAGCGTAGCCGGGACAGGGGTGGTAGGAACTGAAGCTTTCTTT.

The V call is TRBV7-2, the J call TRBJ1-2; D is undetermined. The V end was cut by 5 bases, the J end by 2 bases, with 9 bases between. The CDR3 has 13 amino acids. Germline CDR1 reads SGHTA; CDR2 reads FQGNSA. The CDR3, as DNA: TGTGCCAGCAGCCCCCCAGGCAACTATGGCTACACCTTC. This sequence encodes CASSPPGNYGYTF.

This chain joins TRBV10-2 and TRBJ2-3, with D possibly TRBD2 on 7 matching bases. V gave up 6 bases and J gave up 4 bases, with 23 bases separating them. This CDR3 comprises 17 residues. CDR1 and CDR2 from the germline V gene are WSHSY and SAAADI. The DNA for the CDR3 is TGCGCCAGCAGGGCCCGTGGTTGGGGGGGCACCGCAGATACGCAGTATTTT. This sequence encodes CASRARGWGGTADTQYF.

V gene TRBV28 combines with J gene TRBJ1-1; D not resolved. The V end lost 6 bases, the J end lost 8 bases, and 13 bases lay between the germline ends. This CDR3 has 12 residues. Germline V lookup: CDR1 MDHEN, CDR2 SYDVKM. CDR3 residues: CASRPSLREAFF. As DNA, the CDR3 is TGTGCCAGCAGACCAAGTTTGAGGGAAGCTTTCTTT.

This rearrangement joins TRBV28 to TRBJ1-5; D is undetermined. Germline V CDR1 and CDR2: MDHEN, SYDVKM. CDR3 length: 15 amino acids. Trimming removed 6 bases from V and 0 bases from J, with 12 bases in between. The CDR3: CASSPVAGSNQPQHF. CDR3 nucleotide sequence: TGTGCCAGCAGCCCCGTCGCAGGTAGCAATCAGCCCCAGCATTTT.

This chain links TRBV19 with TRBJ1-5, with TRBD1 identical over 8 bases. CDR1 and CDR2 (germline): LNHDA, SQIVND (reference sequence). CDR3 length: 13 amino acids. The J segment lost 7 bases and the V segment lost 5 bases, leaving 4 bases of the junction unmatched. For the CDR3, the DNA is TGTGCCAGTAGTGGACAGGGTGAACAGCCCCAGCATTTT. Protein product: CASSGQGEQPQHF.

This clone came up a few times. V usage is TRBV5-5 and J usage is TRBJ2-7, with D tentatively TRBD2 (6 bases). CDR3 length: 16 amino acids. The V end lost 1 base, the J end lost 4 bases, and 18 bases lay between the germline ends. In germline, CDR1 is SGHKS, CDR2 YYEKEE (reference sequence). The CDR3 reads CASSLSPGDSLYEQYF. CDR3 coding DNA: TGTGCCAGCAGCTTGTCACCGGGAGACAGTCTTTACGAGCAGTACTTC.

V is TRBV5-1 and J is TRBJ1-2, with 7 bases that match TRBD1. The ends lost 6 bases at V and 8 bases at J; junction bases unmatched: 13. From germline, CDR1 is SGHRS and CDR2 YFSETQ. The CDR3 loop spans 14 amino acids. CDR3 region: CASIPTGVPSGYTF. CDR3 DNA: TGCGCCAGCATCCCAACAGGGGTCCCTTCGGGCTACACCTTC. Full variable domain (outside the CDR3, taken from reference TRBV5-1 and TRBJ1-2): KAGVTQTPRYLIKTRGQQVTLSCSPISGHRSVSWYQQTPGQGLQFLFEYFSETQRNKGNFPGRFSGRQFSNSRSEMNVSTLELGDSALYLCASIPTGVPSGYTFGSGTRLTVV.

This rearrangement joins TRBV2 to TRBJ1-4, with 8 bases that match TRBD1. The CDR3 extends over 15 amino acids. Germline V gene sequence: CDR1 SNHLY, CDR2 FYNNEI. The junction had 6 bases not matched to a gene; V was cut back by 7 bases and J by 2 bases. Here the CDR3 DNA reads TGTGCCAGCAAGGACAGGGAGGTCACTAATGAAAAACTGTTTTTT. Its protein product is CASKDREVTNEKLFF.

This chain's CDR3 is CASSPGGSGTQYF. CDR3 coding DNA: TGTGCCAGCAGCCCGGGCGGGAGTGGGACCCAGTACTTC. J is TRBJ2-5 and V is TRBV9; 7 bases match TRBD2. After removal of 4 bases from V and 7 bases from J, the junction contained 7 bases not matched to a gene. Germline V gives CDR1 SGDLS, CDR2 YYNGEE. This CDR3 region has 13 residues. Looking up the rest from reference TRBV9 and TRBJ2-5 gives the full variable domain: DSGVTQTPKHLITATGQRVTLRCSPRSGDLSVYWYQQSLDQGLQFLIQYYNGEERAKGNILERFSAQQFPDLHSELNLSSLELGDSALYFCASSPGGSGTQYFGPGTRLLVL.

This clone has more than one count but fewer than ten. V usage is TRBV27 and J usage is TRBJ1-5, with 10 bases that match TRBD1. Germline V CDR1 and CDR2: MNHEY, SMNVEV (reference sequence). J gave up 2 bases and V 6 bases, and 4 bases lay outside the gene matches. The CDR3 has 15 amino acids. This CDR3 reads CASRTGGVGNQPQHF. As DNA, the CDR3 is TGTGCCAGCAGGACAGGGGGCGTAGGCAATCAGCCCCAGCATTTT.

The chain carries TRBV6-1 and TRBJ2-7; 15 nucleotides line up with TRBD2. CDR1 and CDR2 (germline): MNHNS, SASEGT. This CDR3 spans 14 amino acids. V shed 5 bases and J 7 bases; nucleotides not matched to a gene: 3. Here the CDR3 reads CASSPGTSGREQYF. The CDR3 DNA reads as TGTGCCAGCAGTCCCGGGACTAGCGGGAGGGAGCAGTACTTC.

V usage is TRBV9 and J usage is TRBJ2-3; perhaps TRBD1 as D (5 bases). Germline CDR1 reads SGDLS; CDR2 reads YYNGEE. Trimming pared 4 bases from V and 4 bases from J, leaving 10 bases between. The CDR3 is 13 residues long. This CDR3 is CASSPVGADTQYF. In DNA form, the CDR3 reads TGTGCCAGCAGCCCAGTAGGGGCAGATACGCAGTATTTT.

The rearrangement uses TRBV27 and TRBJ1-4, with a tentative D call TRBD1 (6 bases). The V gene's germline CDR1 is MNHEY and CDR2 SMNVEV (reference sequence). Trimming removed 4 bases from V and 12 bases from J, with 21 bases in between. The length of the CDR3 is 15 residues. This chain's CDR3 is CASSSNPGGPGELFF. As DNA, the CDR3 is TGTGCCAGCAGTTCGAACCCGGGGGGCCCGGGGGAACTGTTTTTT. The full variable domain, completed using reference TRBV27 and TRBJ1-4, is EAQVTQNPRYLITVTGKKLTVTCSQNMNHEYMSWYRQDPGLGLRQIYYSMNVEVTDKGDVPEGYKVSRKEKRNFPLILESPSPNQTSLYFCASSSNPGGPGELFFGSGTQLSVL.

The gene calls are TRBV19 and TRBJ1-2; TRBD1 agrees at 9 bases. The CDR3 length is 15 residues. Trimming cost V 7 bases and J 8 bases; bases outside gene matches: 14. CDR1 and CDR2 (germline): LNHDA, SQIVND (reference sequence). The CDR3 coding sequence is TGTGCCAGTACCCACAGGGGGCCCCTTTCCGACGGCTACACCTTC. Its protein product is CASTHRGPLSDGYTF. The variable domain in full, completed from reference TRBV19 and TRBJ1-2, reads DGGITQSPKYLFRKEGQNVTLSCEQNLNHDAMYWYRQDPGQGLRLIYYSQIVNDFQKGDIAEGYSVSREKKESFPLTVTSAQKNPTAFYLCASTHRGPLSDGYTFGSGTRLTVV.

CDR3 sequence: CASSLVAGGSATYEQYF. The CDR3 nucleotides are TGTGCCAGCAGCTTAGTGGCGGGGGGGTCGGCCACCTACGAGCAGTACTTC. V usage is TRBV7-2 and J usage is TRBJ2-5; 9 nucleotides match TRBD2. The J call may be mistaken, given a closer DNA end match to TRBJ2-7. From germline, CDR1 is SGHTA and CDR2 FQGNSA. The CDR3 consists of 17 residues.

This chain joins TRBV4-2 and TRBJ1-6, with D uncertain. Germline lookup yields CDR1 LGHNA and CDR2 YNFKEQ. V shed 0 bases and J shed 9 bases, with 15 bases lying between them. The CDR3 has 16 amino acids. The CDR3 reads CASSQDPAAGGSPLHF. CDR3 nucleotide sequence: TGTGCCAGCAGCCAAGATCCGGCGGCGGGCGGTTCACCCCTCCACTTT.

The chain joins TRBV19 to TRBJ1-5; D perhaps matches TRBD1 (6 bases). CDR3 length equals 15 residues. Trimming took 4 bases from V and 9 from J, leaving 19 bases between them. Germline-derived CDR1 and CDR2 are LNHDA and SQIVND (reference sequence). The CDR3 sequence: CASSSREGGDGPQHF. The DNA for the CDR3 is TGTGCCAGTAGTAGCAGGGAGGGGGGTGATGGGCCCCAGCATTTT.

Remarks on this clone: An end of the junction does not agree with germline; a read error may underlie this. The V gene is TRBV5-1, the J gene TRBJ2-4; TRBD2 matches 15 bases. This CDR3 region has 21 residues. Germline V lookup: CDR1 SGHRS, CDR2 YFSETQ. In DNA, the CDR3 is TGCGCCAGCAGCGCCGGACGGGTGGGACTAGCGGGGGGCAGAGCCAAAAACAGTCAGTACTTC. Amino acid sequence: CASSAGRVGLAGGRAKNSQYF.

The rearrangement links TRBV5-4 to TRBJ2-3; D is uncertain. Germline V lookup: CDR1 SGHNT, CDR2 YYREEE (reference sequence). Trimming left V 1 base short and J 0 bases short, with 6 bases between. This CDR3 region has 14 residues. The CDR3 sequence is CASSLTTSTDTQYF. For the CDR3, the DNA is TGTGCCAGCAGCTTGACTACTAGCACAGATACGCAGTATTTT.

This chain uses TRBV5-1 with TRBJ1-2, with TRBD1 matching over 7 bases. The J segment lost 4 bases and the V segment lost 5 bases, leaving 20 bases of the junction unmatched. Germline assignment: CDR1 SGHRS and CDR2 YFSETQ. The CDR3 sequence is 18 residues long. CDR3 protein: CASREGYTGTVVSYGYTF. Here the CDR3 DNA reads TGCGCCAGCAGGGAGGGTTACACCGGGACAGTGGTCAGCTATGGCTACACCTTC.

The chain joins TRBV10-3 to TRBJ2-2, with a possible D match to TRBD1 (5 bases). Per germline, CDR1 ENHRY and CDR2 SYGVKD. Trimming stripped 3 bases from V and 2 bases from J, with 16 bases between. The CDR3 is 17 residues long. The DNA for the CDR3 is TGTGCCATCAGTGATAGCAGGGCGCAGCAAAACACCGGGGAGCTGTTTTTT. Translated, it gives CAISDSRAQQNTGELFF.

V and J are TRBV5-8 and TRBJ1-1; D may be TRBD1 (6 bases). V was cut by 7 bases and J by 1 base, with 11 bases left in between. This CDR3 is 13 amino acids long. Germline CDR1 SGHTS, CDR2 YDEGEE. CDR3 DNA: TGTGCCAGCCCACAGGGCGGGAACACTGAAGCTTTCTTT. It yields the protein CASPQGGNTEAFF. The variable domain in full, with the rest retrieved from reference TRBV5-8 and TRBJ1-1, is EAGVTQSPTHLIKTRGQQATLRCSPISGHTSVYWYQQALGLGLQFLLWYDEGEERNRGNFPPRFSGRQFPNYSSELNVNALELEDSALYLCASPQGGNTEAFFGQGTRLTVV.

This chain joins TRBV2 and TRBJ1-1; D gene ambiguous. Trimming left V 6 bases short and J 4 bases short, with 18 bases between. CDR3 length: 15 amino acids. The V gene's germline CDR1 is SNHLY and CDR2 FYNNEI. CDR3: CASRVSEEIGTEAFF. The CDR3 DNA is TGTGCCAGCAGGGTTTCTGAGGAGATCGGCACTGAAGCTTTCTTT.